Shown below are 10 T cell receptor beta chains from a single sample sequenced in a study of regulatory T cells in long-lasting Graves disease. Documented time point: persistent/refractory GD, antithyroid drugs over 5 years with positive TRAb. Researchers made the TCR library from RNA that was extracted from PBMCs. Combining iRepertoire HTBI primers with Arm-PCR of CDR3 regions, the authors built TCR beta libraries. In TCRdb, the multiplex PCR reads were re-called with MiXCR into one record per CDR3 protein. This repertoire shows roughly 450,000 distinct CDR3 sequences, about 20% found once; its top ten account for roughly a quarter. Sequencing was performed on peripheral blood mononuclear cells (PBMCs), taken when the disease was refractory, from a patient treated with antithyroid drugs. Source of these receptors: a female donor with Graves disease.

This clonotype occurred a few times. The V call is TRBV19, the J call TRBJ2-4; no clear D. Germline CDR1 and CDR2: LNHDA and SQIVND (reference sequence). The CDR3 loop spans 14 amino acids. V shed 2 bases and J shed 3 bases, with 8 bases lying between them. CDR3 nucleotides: TGTGCCAGTAGTATACTCGATAGCAAAAACATTCAGTACTTC. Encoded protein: CASSILDSKNIQYF. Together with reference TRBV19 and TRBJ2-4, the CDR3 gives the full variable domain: DGGITQSPKYLFRKEGQNVTLSCEQNLNHDAMYWYRQDPGQGLRLIYYSQIVNDFQKGDIAEGYSVSREKKESFPLTVTSAQKNPTAFYLCASSILDSKNIQYFGAGTRLSVL.

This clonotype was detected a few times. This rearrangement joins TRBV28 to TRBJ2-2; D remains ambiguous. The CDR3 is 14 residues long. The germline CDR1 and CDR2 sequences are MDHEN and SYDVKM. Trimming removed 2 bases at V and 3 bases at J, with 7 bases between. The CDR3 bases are TGTGCCAGCAGTTTACCCCTGTACACCGGGGAGCTGTTTTTT. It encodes CASSLPLYTGELFF. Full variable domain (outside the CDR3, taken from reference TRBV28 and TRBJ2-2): DVKVTQSSRYLVKRTGEKVFLECVQDMDHENMFWYRQDPGLGLRLIYFSYDVKMKEKGDIPEGYSVSREKKERFSLILESASTNQTSMYLCASSLPLYTGELFFGEGSRLTVL.

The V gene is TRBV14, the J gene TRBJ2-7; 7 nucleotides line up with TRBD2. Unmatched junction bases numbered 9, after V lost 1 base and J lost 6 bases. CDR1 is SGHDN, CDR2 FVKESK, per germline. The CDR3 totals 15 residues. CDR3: CASSQGAGRGPEQYF. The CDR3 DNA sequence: TGTGCCAGCAGCCAAGGGGCAGGGAGGGGACCCGAGCAGTACTTC.

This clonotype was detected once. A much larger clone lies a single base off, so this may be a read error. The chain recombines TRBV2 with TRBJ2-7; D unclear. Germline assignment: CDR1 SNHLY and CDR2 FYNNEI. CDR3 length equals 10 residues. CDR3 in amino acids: CASSGVERYF. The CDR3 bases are TGTGCCAGCAGTGGGGTTGAGCGGTACTTC.

The CDR3, as DNA: TGTGCCATCAGTGCGCCAGACAGTTCTTCCTACGAGCAGTACTTC. This gives the protein CAISAPDSSSYEQYF. The V and J genes are TRBV10-3 and TRBJ2-7; a weak D match, TRBD1 (5 bases). The CDR3 is 15 residues long. Deletions cut 4 bases from V and 1 base from J, with 14 bases between. Germline V lookup: CDR1 ENHRY, CDR2 SYGVKD.

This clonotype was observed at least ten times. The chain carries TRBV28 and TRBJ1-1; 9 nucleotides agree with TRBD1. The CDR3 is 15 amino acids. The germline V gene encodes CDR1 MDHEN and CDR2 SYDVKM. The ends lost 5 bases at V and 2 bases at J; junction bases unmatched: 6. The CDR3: CASSLPGQGNTEAFF. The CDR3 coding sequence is TGTGCCAGCAGTCTCCCGGGACAGGGAAACACTGAAGCTTTCTTT.

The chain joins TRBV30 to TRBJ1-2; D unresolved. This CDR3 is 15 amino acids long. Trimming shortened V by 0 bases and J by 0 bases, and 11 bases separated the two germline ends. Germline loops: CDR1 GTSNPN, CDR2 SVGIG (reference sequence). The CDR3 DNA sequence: TGTGCCTGGAGTGTAGGAGGGTACCCTAACTATGGCTACACCTTC. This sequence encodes CAWSVGGYPNYGYTF.

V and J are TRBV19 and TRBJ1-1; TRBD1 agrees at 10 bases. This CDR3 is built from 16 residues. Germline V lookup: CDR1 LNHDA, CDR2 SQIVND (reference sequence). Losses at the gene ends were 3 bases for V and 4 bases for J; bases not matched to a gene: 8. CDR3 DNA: TGTGCCAGTAGTATCCCACGACAGGGGGCGAGCACTGAAGCTTTCTTT. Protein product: CASSIPRQGASTEAFF.

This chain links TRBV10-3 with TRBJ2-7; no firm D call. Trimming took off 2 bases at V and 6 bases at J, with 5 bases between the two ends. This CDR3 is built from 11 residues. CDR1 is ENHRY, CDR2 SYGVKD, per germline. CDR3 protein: CAISEGLEQYF. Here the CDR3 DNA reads TGTGCCATCAGTGAGGGTCTCGAGCAGTACTTC.

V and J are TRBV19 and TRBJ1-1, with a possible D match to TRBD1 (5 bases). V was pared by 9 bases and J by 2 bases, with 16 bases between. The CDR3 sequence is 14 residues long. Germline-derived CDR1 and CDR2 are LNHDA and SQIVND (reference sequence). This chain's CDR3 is CASSQGLVNTEAFF. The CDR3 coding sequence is TGTGCCAGCAGCCAGGGTTTAGTAAACACTGAAGCTTTCTTT.